This entry describes one T cell receptor (beta chain). This sample was taken from a study of control samples from healthy donors and cancer patients. The method was immunoSEQ multiplex PCR; TCRdb's version includes in-frame clones alone and lacks a portion of them. The table shows some 71,000 clones, with roughly 89% occurring only once. Trimming removed 3 bases at V and 8 bases at J, with 19 bases between. The CDR3 is made up of 15 amino acids. CDR1 and CDR2 (germline): GTSNPN, SVGIG (reference sequence). The receptor's source is a man aged 55 to 69 with colorectal cancer. Material: PBMCs. The rearrangement uses TRBV30 and TRBJ1-4; TRBD1 is a possible D gene (5 bases). The CDR3 spells CAWSPEGQGYEKLFF. The DNA for the CDR3 is TGTGCCTGGAGCCCGGAGGGCCAGGGATACGAAAAACTGTTTTTT.